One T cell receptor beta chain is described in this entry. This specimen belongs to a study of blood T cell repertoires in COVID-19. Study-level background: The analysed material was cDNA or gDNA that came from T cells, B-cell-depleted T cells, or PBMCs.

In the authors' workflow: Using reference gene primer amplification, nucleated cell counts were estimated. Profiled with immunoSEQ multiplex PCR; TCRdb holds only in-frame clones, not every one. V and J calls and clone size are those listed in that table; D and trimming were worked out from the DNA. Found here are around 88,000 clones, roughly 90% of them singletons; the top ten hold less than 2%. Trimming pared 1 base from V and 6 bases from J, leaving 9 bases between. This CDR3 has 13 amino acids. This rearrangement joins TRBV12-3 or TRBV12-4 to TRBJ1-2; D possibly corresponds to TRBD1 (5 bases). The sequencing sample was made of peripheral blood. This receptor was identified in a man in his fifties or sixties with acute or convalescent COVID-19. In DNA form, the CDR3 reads TGTGCCAGCAGTTTAGTAGGGGCTAATGGCTACACCTTC. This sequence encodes CASSLVGANGYTF.